The rows below give T cell receptor beta chains drawn from one sample of a study of T cell responses to AZD1222 COVID-19 vaccine. Profiled with immunoSEQ multiplex PCR; TCRdb holds only in-frame clones, not every one. The sample records about 93,000 clones, approximately 90% being singletons. The sample in question was peripheral blood, obtained 28 days after the second AZD1222 dose. These receptors all come from an adult who received the AZD1222 COVID-19 vaccine. The CDR3 runs from the conserved cysteine through the conserved F or W. D genes are given only for firm matches. Clone size is shown for a subset of rows, as once, few, many or a class of expanded clone.

>TRBJ1-1|NA|NA|TRBV6-2/TRBV6-3
TGTGCCAGCAGTTACGCTACAGGGATGAACACTGAAGCTTTCTTT
CASSYATGMNTEAFF
>TRBJ1-5|NA|NA|TRBV5-1
TGCGCCAGCAGCTTGGAGGGCGGAACCCATCAGCCCCAGCATTTT
CASSLEGGTHQPQHF
>TRBJ1-6|NA|NA|TRBV19
TGTGCCAGTAGCCCCCGGCGGGCTGGTAATTCACCCCTCCACTTT
CASSPRRAGNSPLHF
>TRBJ2-2|NA|NA|TRBV9
TGTGCCAGCAGCGCACCTTACAGCTACACCGGGGAGCTGTTTTTT
CASSAPYSYTGELFF
>TRBJ2-3|NA|once|TRBV21-1
TGTGCCAGCAGCAAACTGGGAGGGACAGGGGGCACAGATACGCAGTATTTT
CASSKLGGTGGTDTQYF
>TRBJ2-7|NA|NA|TRBV11-1
TGTGCCAGCAGGGACGACTCCTACGAGCAGTACTTC
CASRDDSYEQYF
>TRBJ1-5|NA|NA|TRBV12-1
TGTGCCAGCAGCTGGGAACGGACAGGGGGTTTTAATAGCAATCAGCCCCAGCATTTT
CASSWERTGGFNSNQPQHF
>TRBJ2-1|TRBD2|NA|TRBV7-6
TGTGCCAGCAGCTTACAAGCGGGGAAGCAGTTCTTC
CASSLQAGKQFF
>TRBJ1-5|NA|NA|TRBV21-1
TGTGCCAGCAGCCGATCGGGGGGCGAAGTCAATCAGCCCCAGCATTTT
CASSRSGGEVNQPQHF
>TRBJ2-2|TRBD2|NA|TRBV2
TGTGCCAGCAGACCCTCCGGGACTAGTAGCACCGGGGAGCTGTTTTTT
CASRPSGTSSTGELFF
>TRBJ2-1|NA|few|TRBV5-1
TGCGCCAGCAGCTTGGGGTTTAGCGGTCAAAACAATGAGCAGTTCTTC
CASSLGFSGQNNEQFF
>TRBJ1-2|NA|NA|TRBV3-1/TRBV3-2
TGTGCCAGCAGCCAAGGGCGGGGGGTTAGCTATGGCTACACCTTC
CASSQGRGVSYGYTF
>TRBJ1-5|TRBD1|once|TRBV2
TGTGCCAGCAGTGGGTTTTACAGGGGGCTTCGACAGCCCCAGCATTTT
CASSGFYRGLRQPQHF
>TRBJ2-5|TRBD2|NA|TRBV7-9
TGTGCCAGCAGCGGGTGGACTAGCGGCCAAGAGACCCAGTACTTC
CASSGWTSGQETQYF
>TRBJ2-7|TRBD2|NA|TRBV5-6
TGTGCCAGCAGCATGGGACTAGCGGAGTTTTACGAGCAGTACTTC
CASSMGLAEFYEQYF
>TRBJ1-2|NA|NA|TRBV18
TGTGCCAGCTCACGCGGGTCAGCTTCTCGCTACACCTTC
CASSRGSASRYTF
>TRBJ1-6|NA|NA|TRBV19
TGTGCCAGCCGGGTCTCCTATAATTCACCCCTCCACTTT
CASRVSYNSPLHF
>TRBJ1-1|TRBD1|NA|TRBV11-2
TGTGCCAGCAGCCGGGACTCCAGGGGGTCCACTGAAGCTTTCTTT
CASSRDSRGSTEAFF
>TRBJ1-1|NA|NA|TRBV29-1
TGCAGCGTTATTACAGGGAAGGCTGAAGCTTTCTTT
CSVITGKAEAFF
>TRBJ2-2|NA|NA|TRBV19
TGTGCCAGCTCGTGGGCAGACACCGGGGAGCTGTTTTTT
CASSWADTGELFF